This T cell receptor (beta chain) was found in a study of Tregs in tolerant kidney transplant recipients. Only in-frame clones appear in the TCRdb table, and some are missing; sequencing was by immunoSEQ multiplex PCR. Among more than 70,000 clones listed, around 90% were seen once. Germline V gene sequence: CDR1 SGHDT, CDR2 YYEEEE. The CDR3 is 17 amino acids. V was clipped by 3 bases and J by 0 bases, with 16 bases between them. Mixed chimerism was transient after nonmyeloablative marrow transplants from related graft donors. The receptor comes from a human patient who received a combined kidney and bone marrow transplant. Part of the T cells may come from the graft donor. The sample in question was CD4+ T cells from blood (PBMCs), obtained 24 months after the transplant. The V gene is TRBV5-6, the J gene TRBJ1-5; possible D gene TRBD1, 5 bases. The CDR3 nucleotides read TGTGCCAGCAGCTCCCGTGGGGGGGACTATAGCAATCAGCCCCAGCATTTT. It yields the protein CASSSRGGDYSNQPQHF.